This T cell receptor beta chain came from a study of blood T cells in healthy people across ages. Study results and caveats: Whereas aged donors had fewer naive CD4+ cells, long-lived donors had more of them and higher diversity.

The V and J ends lost 5 bases and 4 bases, in that order; junction bases with no gene match: 8. Germline V gene data show CDR1 as MNHEY and CDR2 as SVGAGI. This CDR3 contains 15 residues. A word on this clonotype: Its antigen is still unknown.

A second about 7 to 12 cycle PCR used barcoded and J-beta primers. TCRdb fed the 5' RACE reads into MiXCR, producing one record per CDR3 protein. The sample lists roughly 500,000 distinct CDR3 sequences; 25% to 30% were seen once. The source of this sequence is a woman in her 70s in good health. The sequencing input was blood. The J gene is TRBJ1-1, the V gene TRBV6-5; TRBD1 matches at 9 bases. In DNA, the CDR3 is TGTGCCAGCAGTCCTAGACAGGGGGAAGGCACTGAAGCTTTCTTT. It is translated as CASSPRQGEGTEAFF.